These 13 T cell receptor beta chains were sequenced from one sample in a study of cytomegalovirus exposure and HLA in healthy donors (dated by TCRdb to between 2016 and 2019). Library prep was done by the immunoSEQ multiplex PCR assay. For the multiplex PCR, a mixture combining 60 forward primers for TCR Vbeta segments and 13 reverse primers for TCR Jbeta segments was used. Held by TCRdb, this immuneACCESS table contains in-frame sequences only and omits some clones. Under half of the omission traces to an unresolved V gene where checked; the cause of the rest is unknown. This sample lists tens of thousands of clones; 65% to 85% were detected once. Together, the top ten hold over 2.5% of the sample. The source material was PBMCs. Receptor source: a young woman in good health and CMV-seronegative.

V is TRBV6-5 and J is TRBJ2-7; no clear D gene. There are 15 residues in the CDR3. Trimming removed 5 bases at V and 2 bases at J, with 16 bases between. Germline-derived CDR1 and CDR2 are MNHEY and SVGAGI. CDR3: CASSRPSPGPYEQYF. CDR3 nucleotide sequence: TGTGCCAGCAGTAGACCGTCTCCGGGTCCCTACGAGCAGTACTTC.

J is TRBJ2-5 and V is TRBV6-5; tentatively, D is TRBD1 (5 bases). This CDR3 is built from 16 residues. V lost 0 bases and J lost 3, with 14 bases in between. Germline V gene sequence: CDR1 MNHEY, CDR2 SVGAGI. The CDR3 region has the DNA TGTGCCAGCAGTTACTCGATTTCCAGGGCCAAAGAGACCCAGTACTTC. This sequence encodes CASSYSISRAKETQYF.

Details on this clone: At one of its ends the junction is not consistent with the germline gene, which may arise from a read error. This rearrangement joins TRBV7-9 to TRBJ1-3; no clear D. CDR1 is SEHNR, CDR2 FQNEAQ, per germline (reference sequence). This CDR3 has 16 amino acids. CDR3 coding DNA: TGTTCCAGCAGCTTAGCGACGGGTTCCTCTGGAAACACCATATATTTT. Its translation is CSSSLATGSSGNTIYF.

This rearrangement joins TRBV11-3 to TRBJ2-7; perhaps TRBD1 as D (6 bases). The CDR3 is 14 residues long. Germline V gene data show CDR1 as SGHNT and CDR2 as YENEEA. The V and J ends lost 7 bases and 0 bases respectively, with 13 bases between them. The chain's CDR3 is CASTKGGSSYEQYF. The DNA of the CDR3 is TGTGCCAGCACCAAAGGGGGTAGCTCCTACGAGCAGTACTTC.

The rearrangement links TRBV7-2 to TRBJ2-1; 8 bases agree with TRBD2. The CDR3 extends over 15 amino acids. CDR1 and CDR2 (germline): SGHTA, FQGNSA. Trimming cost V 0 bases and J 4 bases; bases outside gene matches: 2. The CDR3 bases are TGTGCCAGCAGCTTAGCTAGCGGGGTTTACAATGAGCAGTTCTTC. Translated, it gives CASSLASGVYNEQFF. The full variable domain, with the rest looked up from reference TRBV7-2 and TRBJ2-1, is GAGVSQSPSNKVTEKGKDVELRCDPISGHTALYWYRQSLGQGLEFLIYFQGNSAPDKSGLPSDRFSAERTGGSVSTLTIQRTQQEDSAVYLCASSLASGVYNEQFFGPGTRLTVL.

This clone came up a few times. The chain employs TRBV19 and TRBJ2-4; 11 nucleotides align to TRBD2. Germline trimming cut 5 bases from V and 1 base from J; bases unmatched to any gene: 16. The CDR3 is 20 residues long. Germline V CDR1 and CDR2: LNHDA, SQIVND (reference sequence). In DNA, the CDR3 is TGTGCCAGTAGTGTCCACTGGGTAGCGGGGGGGCGGAAGGCCAAAAACATTCAGTACTTC. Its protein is CASSVHWVAGGRKAKNIQYF.

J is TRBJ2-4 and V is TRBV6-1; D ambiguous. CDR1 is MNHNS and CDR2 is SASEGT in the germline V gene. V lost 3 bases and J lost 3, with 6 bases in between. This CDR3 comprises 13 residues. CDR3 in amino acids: CASSDTYKNIQYF. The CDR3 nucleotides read TGTGCCAGCAGTGACACCTACAAAAACATTCAGTACTTC.

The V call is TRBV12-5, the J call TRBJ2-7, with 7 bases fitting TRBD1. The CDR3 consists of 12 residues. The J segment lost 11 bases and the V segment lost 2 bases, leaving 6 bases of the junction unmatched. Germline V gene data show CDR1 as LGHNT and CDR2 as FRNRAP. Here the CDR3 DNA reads TGTGCTAGTGGTTTGTCACTACAGGGGAAGTACTTC. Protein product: CASGLSLQGKYF.

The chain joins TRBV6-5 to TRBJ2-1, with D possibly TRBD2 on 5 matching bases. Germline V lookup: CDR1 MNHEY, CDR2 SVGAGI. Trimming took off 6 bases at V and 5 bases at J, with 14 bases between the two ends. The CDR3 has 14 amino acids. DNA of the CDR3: TGTGCCAGCAGAGACGTAGGAGGTAACAATGAGCAGTTCTTC. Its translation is CASRDVGGNNEQFF.

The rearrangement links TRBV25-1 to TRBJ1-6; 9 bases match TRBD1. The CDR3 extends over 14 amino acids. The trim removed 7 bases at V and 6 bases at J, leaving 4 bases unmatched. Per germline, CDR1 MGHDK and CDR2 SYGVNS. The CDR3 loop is CASTRTGANSPLHF. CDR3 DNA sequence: TGTGCCAGCACCCGGACAGGGGCTAATTCACCCCTCCACTTT.

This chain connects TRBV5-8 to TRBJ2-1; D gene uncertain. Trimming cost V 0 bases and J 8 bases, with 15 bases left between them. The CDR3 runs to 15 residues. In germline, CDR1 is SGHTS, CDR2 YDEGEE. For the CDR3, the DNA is TGTGCCAGCAGCTTGGAACGGGTCACATCGGATGAGCAGTTCTTC. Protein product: CASSLERVTSDEQFF.

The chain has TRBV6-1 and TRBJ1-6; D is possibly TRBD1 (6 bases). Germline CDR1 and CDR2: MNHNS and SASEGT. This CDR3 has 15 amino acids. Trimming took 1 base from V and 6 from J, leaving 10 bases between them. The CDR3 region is CASSEVAGANSPLHF. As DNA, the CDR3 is TGTGCCAGCAGTGAAGTAGCGGGGGCTAATTCACCCCTCCACTTT.

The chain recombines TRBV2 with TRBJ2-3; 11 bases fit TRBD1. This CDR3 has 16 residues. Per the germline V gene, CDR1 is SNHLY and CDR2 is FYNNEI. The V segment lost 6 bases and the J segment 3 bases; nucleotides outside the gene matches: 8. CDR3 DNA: TGTGCCAGCAGCCTTGGGACAGGGGGAGGTACAGATACGCAGTATTTT. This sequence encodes CASSLGTGGGTDTQYF.